The 20 T cell receptor beta chains below were found in one sample sequenced in a study of blood T cell repertoires in COVID-19. Libraries were prepared by immunoSEQ multiplex PCR; TCRdb keeps only in-frame clonotypes and omits some of them. The sample lists approximately 99,000 clones; over 80% were seen once. Sequencing input: peripheral blood. These receptors all come from a man between 65 and 80 years old with active or convalescent COVID-19.

V and J are TRBV28 and TRBJ2-1, with TRBD1 as a possible D gene (5 bases). CDR1 and CDR2 (germline): MDHEN, SYDVKM. CDR3 length: 19 amino acids. The germline V and J ends were trimmed by 5 bases and 2 bases, with 25 bases remaining between them. CDR3 nucleotides: TGTGCCAGCAGTCCAACCACAATCGGACATATGACCACCTACAATGAGCAGTTCTTC. Translation gives CASSPTTIGHMTTYNEQFF.

In DNA, the CDR3 is TGTGCCAGCAGTTATCTAGGACAGGGGTGGGGTGAGCAGTTCTTC. Translation gives CASSYLGQGWGEQFF. The gene calls are TRBV6-2 or TRBV6-3 and TRBJ2-1; 9 nucleotides line up with TRBD1. Trimming took 3 bases from V and 9 from J; bases not matched to a gene: 9. Germline V gene sequence: CDR1 MNHEY, CDR2 SVGEGT. The length of the CDR3 is 15 residues.

J is TRBJ2-6 and V is TRBV4-1; possible D gene TRBD2, 7 bases. Germline CDR1 reads MGHRA; CDR2 reads YSYEKL. V was shortened by 0 bases and J by 2 bases, with 14 bases between the two germline ends. The CDR3 spans 18 residues. The CDR3 nucleotides are TGCGCCAGCAGCCAAGAGGTCCGGGGGGCTGCTGGGGCCAACGTCCTGACTTTC. It yields the protein CASSQEVRGAAGANVLTF.

This rearrangement joins TRBV5-4 to TRBJ1-6; 9 nucleotides match TRBD1. V lost 3 bases to trimming and J lost 15 bases; unmatched junction nucleotides: 7. CDR3 length equals 13 residues. Germline CDR1 reads SGHNT; CDR2 reads YYREEE (reference sequence). CDR3 protein: CASSWDRAQILHF. The CDR3 DNA follows: TGTGCCAGCAGCTGGGACAGGGCCCAAATCCTCCACTTT.

The gene calls are TRBV5-1 and TRBJ2-3; 8 nucleotides line up with TRBD1. The length of the CDR3 is 17 residues. J gave up 4 bases and V 3 bases, and 13 bases lay outside the gene matches. Germline-derived CDR1 and CDR2 are SGHRS and YFSETQ. The CDR3 DNA reads as TGCGCCAGCAGCTCGACAGGGGATGGGTGGAAAGCAGATACGCAGTATTTT. Translated: CASSSTGDGWKADTQYF.

The J gene is TRBJ1-4, the V gene TRBV19; 11 nucleotides align to TRBD1. The V gene's germline CDR1 is LNHDA and CDR2 SQIVND (reference sequence). J lost 6 bases, V lost 6 bases, and 6 bases had no gene match. This CDR3 contains 15 residues. The CDR3 loop reads CASRTPGQGDEKLFF. In DNA form, the CDR3 reads TGTGCCAGTAGAACACCGGGACAGGGGGATGAAAAACTGTTTTTT.

The V call is TRBV12-3 or TRBV12-4, the J call TRBJ1-1, with 8 nucleotides matching TRBD1. The CDR3 contains 11 residues. J lost 9 bases, V lost 8 bases, and 5 bases had no gene match. Written as DNA, the CDR3 is TGTGCCAGCTTTCACAGGGGGAAAGCTTTCTTT. As protein: CASFHRGKAFF.

The chain combines TRBV7-9 with TRBJ1-2; TRBD1 matches at 11 bases. Trimming cost V 3 bases and J 3 bases; bases outside gene matches: 9. The CDR3 runs to 17 residues. From germline, CDR1 is SEHNR and CDR2 FQNEAQ (reference sequence). The CDR3 here is CASSFHGTGGLDYGYTF. The CDR3 DNA sequence: TGTGCCAGCAGCTTCCACGGGACAGGGGGGTTGGACTATGGCTACACCTTC. Looking up the rest from reference TRBV7-9 and TRBJ1-2 gives the full variable domain: DTGVSQNPRHKITKRGQNVTFRCDPISEHNRLYWYRQTLGQGPEFLTYFQNEAQLEKSRLLSDRFSAERPKGSFSTLEIQRTEQGDSAMYLCASSFHGTGGLDYGYTFGSGTRLTVV.

The chain is built from TRBV18 and TRBJ1-1; tentatively, D is TRBD1 (5 bases). This CDR3 region has 13 residues. Per the germline V gene, CDR1 is KGHSH and CDR2 is LQKENI. Trimming pared 2 bases from V and 8 bases from J, leaving 12 bases between. The CDR3 nucleotides read TGTGCCAGCTCACCAACCCAGGGTCGGGAAGCTTTCTTT. Residues: CASSPTQGREAFF.

This clone has just one count. This chain connects TRBV5-1 to TRBJ2-1; 7 bases fit TRBD1. The length of the CDR3 is 14 residues. V shed 2 bases, J shed 7 bases, and the junction held 6 bases outside the gene matches. Per germline, CDR1 SGHRS and CDR2 YFSETQ. CDR3 loop: CASSLEGARNEQFF. DNA for the CDR3: TGCGCCAGCAGCTTAGAGGGGGCGAGGAATGAGCAGTTCTTC.

This chain connects TRBV30 to TRBJ1-5; a possible D gene is TRBD1 (6 bases). CDR1 and CDR2 (germline): GTSNPN, SVGIG (reference sequence). Trimming removed 0 bases from V and 7 bases from J, with 13 bases in between. The CDR3 runs 14 residues. CDR3 nucleotide sequence: TGTGCCTGGAGTGTACGGGGGGGCGGGCAGCCCCAGCATTTT. Its translation: CAWSVRGGGQPQHF.

This chain joins TRBV2 and TRBJ1-5; unclear D gene. Per the germline V gene, CDR1 is SNHLY and CDR2 is FYNNEI. The CDR3 spans 14 residues. Trimming stripped 0 bases from V and 4 bases from J, with 7 bases between. In DNA form, the CDR3 reads TGTGCCAGCAGTGAAGCATGGCAGAATCAGCCCCAGCATTTT. This codes for CASSEAWQNQPQHF.

In its sample, this clone was seen once. The V gene is TRBV6-2 or TRBV6-3, the J gene TRBJ2-3; D gene unclear. CDR3 size: 14 residues. CDR1 and CDR2 (germline): MNHEY, SVGEGT. V lost 0 bases and J 2 bases, leaving 6 bases between the germline ends. CDR3 nucleotides: TGTGCCAGCAGTTACTCGAGCAACACAGATACGCAGTATTTT. It specifies CASSYSSNTDTQYF.

This clone was seen only once. This chain connects TRBV19 to TRBJ2-1; no clear D gene. The CDR3 is made up of 12 amino acids. V lost 2 bases, J lost 7 bases, and 6 bases lay in between. CDR1 is LNHDA and CDR2 is SQIVND in the germline V gene (reference sequence). The DNA for the CDR3 is TGTGCCAGTAGTATACGGTGGAATGAGCAGTTCTTC. Protein product: CASSIRWNEQFF.

Only a few counts were recorded for this clone. The rearrangement uses TRBV20-1 and TRBJ1-2; TRBD1 matches at 12 bases. V lost 3 bases and J lost 13; bases outside the gene matches: 12. The length of the CDR3 is 14 residues. CDR1 is DFQATT and CDR2 is SNEGSKA in the germline V gene (reference sequence). CDR3 DNA: TGCAGTGCTAGTTCGGGGACAGGGGGCCCGGAAGGCACCTTC. Translation: CSASSGTGGPEGTF.

The chain recombines TRBV20-1 with TRBJ1-1, with a weak D call TRBD1 (5 bases). CDR1 and CDR2 from the germline V gene are DFQATT and SNEGSKA (reference sequence). Trimming cost V 6 bases and J 13 bases, with 18 bases left between them. The CDR3 sequence is 11 residues long. CDR3 loop: CSAYHGGRFFF. The CDR3 DNA is TGCAGTGCGTATCACGGGGGGAGGTTTTTCTTT.

The CDR3 loop is CASYRNLDTEAFF. The CDR3 bases are TGCGCCAGCTACAGGAATCTGGACACTGAAGCTTTCTTT. The chain links TRBV10-2 to TRBJ1-1, with D maybe TRBD1 (5 bases). The germline V gene has CDR1 WSHSY and CDR2 SAAADI. V was clipped by 8 bases and J by 3 bases, with 13 bases between them. The CDR3 covers 13 residues.

The chain has TRBV6-6 and TRBJ1-5, with a tentative D call TRBD1 (5 bases). Germline loops: CDR1 MNHNY, CDR2 SVGAGI (reference sequence). CDR3 size: 16 residues. V lost 10 bases, J lost 1 base, and 20 bases lay in between. The CDR3 DNA sequence: TGTGCCACCAATCGGGCGGGGCTTCAAAGCAATCAGCCCCAGCATTTT. Amino acid sequence: CATNRAGLQSNQPQHF.

The rearrangement uses TRBV5-8 and TRBJ2-1, with 8 bases aligning to TRBD2. Trimming removed 1 base from V and 1 base from J; junction bases left unmatched: 13. In germline, CDR1 is SGHTS, CDR2 YDEGEE. The CDR3 spans 19 residues. The DNA of the CDR3 is TGTGCCAGCAGCTTGCGGGCGATCGGGGGGGGCCTTTCCTACAATGAGCAGTTCTTC. This encodes CASSLRAIGGGLSYNEQFF.

The chain joins TRBV29-1 to TRBJ1-2; 7 bases are shared with TRBD1. In germline, CDR1 is SQVTM, CDR2 ANQGSEA. The V gene end was trimmed by 7 bases and the J gene end by 0 bases; junction bases not matched to a gene: 5. This CDR3 comprises 13 residues. CDR3 nucleotide sequence: TGCAGCGATCAGGGACAGACTAACTATGGCTACACCTTC. The encoded protein is CSDQGQTNYGYTF.